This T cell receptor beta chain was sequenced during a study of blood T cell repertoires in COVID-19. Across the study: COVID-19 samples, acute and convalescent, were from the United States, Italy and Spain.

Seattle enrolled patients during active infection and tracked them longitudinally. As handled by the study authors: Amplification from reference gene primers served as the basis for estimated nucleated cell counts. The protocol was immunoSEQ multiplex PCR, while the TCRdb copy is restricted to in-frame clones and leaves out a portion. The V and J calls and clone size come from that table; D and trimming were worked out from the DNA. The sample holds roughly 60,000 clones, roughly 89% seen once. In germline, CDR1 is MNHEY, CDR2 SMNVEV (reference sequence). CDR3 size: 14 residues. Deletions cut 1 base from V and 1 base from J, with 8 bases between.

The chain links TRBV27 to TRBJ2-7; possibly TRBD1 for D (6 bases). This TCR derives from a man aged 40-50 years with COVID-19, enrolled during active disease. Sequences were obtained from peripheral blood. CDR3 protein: CASSLWDKSYEQYF. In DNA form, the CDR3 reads TGTGCCAGCAGTTTATGGGACAAATCCTACGAGCAGTACTTC.